These T cell receptor beta chains were read from a single sample in a study of graft-versus-host responses after intestinal transplantation. Here immunoSEQ multiplex PCR was the method, and the copy in TCRdb shows in-frame clones only, minus some. The profile covers 20,000 to 25,000 clones, with 30% to 40% appearing a single time and about 9% taken by the ten largest. Sample: alloreactive CD8+ T cells from a mixed lymphocyte reaction culture, taken before intestinal transplant. The receptors come from a human patient who received an intestinal transplant. The CDR3 runs from the conserved cysteine through the conserved F or W. D genes are given only for firm matches. For some rows the clone size is stated as once, few or many, or as a class when expanded; others skip it.

>TRBD2|TRBV29-1|-|TRBJ2-7
CSVEFMGVGSGTRRSSYEQYF
TGCAGCGTTGAATTTATGGGGGTCGGTAGCGGGACTCGTCGGAGCTCCTACGAGCAGTACTTC
>-|TRBV9|few|TRBJ2-7
CASSPGSVLVEQYF
TGTGCCAGCAGCCCCGGCTCGGTTCTCGTCGAGCAGTACTTC
>TRBD2|TRBV19|-|TRBJ2-7
CASSLAGPSYEQYF
TGTGCCAGTAGTTTAGCGGGACCTTCCTACGAGCAGTACTTC
>TRBD1|TRBV7-9|few|TRBJ1-1
CASSLGQGATEAFF
TGTGCCAGCAGCTTAGGACAGGGGGCGACTGAAGCTTTCTTT
>-|TRBV6-1|-|TRBJ2-1
CASSEAGTPEFF
TGTGCCAGCAGTGAAGCAGGGACCCCTGAGTTCTTC
>TRBD1|TRBV7-3|-|TRBJ2-1
CASSQGQGAFGEQFF
TGCGCCAGCAGCCAAGGACAGGGGGCATTTGGTGAGCAGTTCTTC
>-|TRBV15|-|TRBJ1-2
CATSRDSSGGNYGYTF
TGTGCCACCAGCAGAGATTCCTCGGGGGGGAACTATGGCTACACCTTC
>TRBD1|TRBV5-1|-|TRBJ1-1
CASSAGTGLTEAFF
TGCGCCAGCAGCGCCGGGACAGGGCTCACTGAAGCTTTCTTT
>-|TRBV28|-|TRBJ2-5
CASSIDLTPLTGEVRRETQYF
TGTGCCAGCAGCATAGACCTGACACCGCTAACAGGGGAGGTGCGAAGAGAGACCCAGTACTTC
>-|TRBV19|-|TRBJ1-5
CASSIAGISNQPQHF
TGTGCCAGTAGTATTGCAGGCATCAGCAATCAGCCCCAGCATTTT
>-|TRBV28|few|TRBJ2-3
CASSLYTGASTDTQYF
TGTGCCAGCAGTTTGTATACGGGAGCAAGCACAGATACGCAGTATTTT
>TRBD1|TRBV27|-|TRBJ1-5
CASSKTGVNQPQHF
TGTGCCAGCAGTAAAACAGGGGTCAATCAGCCCCAGCATTTT
>-|TRBV5-1|-|TRBJ2-5
CASSARPGGWETQYF
TGCGCCAGCAGCGCCCGGCCAGGGGGGTGGGAGACCCAGTACTTC
>TRBD2|TRBV27|-|TRBJ2-1
CASSLYREVDNEQFF
TGTGCCAGCAGTTTATACCGGGAGGTCGACAATGAGCAGTTCTTC
>-|TRBV19|-|TRBJ2-7
CASSIDLGNYEQYF
TGTGCCAGTAGTATAGATCTCGGAAACTACGAGCAGTACTTC
>-|TRBV7-3|-|TRBJ2-4
CASSLEVALAKNIQYF
TGTGCCAGCAGCTTAGAGGTAGCACTAGCCAAAAACATTCAGTACTTC
>-|TRBV21-1|-|TRBJ1-5
CASRGFMLHWHHQPQHF
TGTGCCAGCAGGGGATTCATGCTACATTGGCATCATCAGCCCCAGCATTTT
>-|TRBV2|-|TRBJ2-1
CASRIEVEQFF
TGTGCCAGCAGGATAGAAGTGGAGCAGTTCTTC
>-|TRBV5-1|few|TRBJ2-1
CASRQILGEQFF
TGCGCCAGCAGACAGATCTTAGGTGAGCAGTTCTTC
>-|TRBV5-5|-|TRBJ1-1
CASSLGLNTEAFF
TGTGCCAGCAGCTTGGGCCTGAACACTGAAGCTTTCTTT
>-|TRBV19|medium-sized|TRBJ1-1
CASSEARKIMNTEAFF
TGTGCCAGTAGTGAGGCCAGGAAAATCATGAACACTGAAGCTTTCTTT
>-|TRBV6-5|few|TRBJ1-2
CAISEIDTNYGYTF
TGTGCCATCAGTGAGATAGATACTAACTATGGCTACACCTTC
>-|TRBV2|-|TRBJ1-5
CASSGVTESYQPQHF
TGTGCCAGCAGTGGGGTGACAGAGTCGTATCAGCCCCAGCATTTT
>-|TRBV6-6|few|TRBJ2-2
CASTEPATNTGELFF
TGTGCCAGCACCGAGCCAGCGACGAACACCGGGGAGCTGTTTTTT
>-|TRBV5-1|-|TRBJ1-5
CASSLVGVGPQHF
TGCGCCAGCAGCTTGGTAGGGGTCGGGCCCCAGCATTTT
>-|TRBV29-1|-|TRBJ1-3
CSVLFGHTIYF
TGCAGCGTCTTATTTGGGCACACCATATATTTT
>-|TRBV10-3|few|TRBJ1-5
CAIMGGGQPQHF
TGTGCCATCATGGGGGGGGGTCAGCCCCAGCATTTT
>-|TRBV19|few|TRBJ2-7
CASSIGERLRGDEQYF
TGTGCCAGTAGTATCGGGGAGCGCCTGAGGGGAGACGAGCAGTACTTC
>-|TRBV7-3|few|TRBJ1-1
CASSSGRNEAFF
TGTGCCAGCAGCTCCGGACGGAATGAAGCTTTCTTT
>TRBD2|TRBV5-8|few|TRBJ2-7
CASSLGGSSYEQYF
TGTGCCAGCAGCTTGGGCGGGAGCTCCTACGAGCAGTACTTC
>-|TRBV4-2|medium-sized|TRBJ1-2
CASSQDVSDRINYGYTF
TGTGCCAGCAGCCAAGATGTTTCAGACAGGATAAACTATGGCTACACCTTC
>-|TRBV13|-|TRBJ2-5
CASSPRVAEETQYF
TGTGCCAGCAGCCCTCGGGTAGCAGAAGAGACCCAGTACTTC
>TRBD2|TRBV4-1|once|TRBJ2-5
CASSHPSGGAETQYF
TGCGCCAGCAGCCATCCTAGCGGGGGGGCGGAGACCCAGTACTTC
>TRBD1|TRBV9|-|TRBJ1-1
CASSPWTGGTEAFF
TGTGCCAGCAGCCCTTGGACAGGGGGAACTGAAGCTTTCTTT
>-|TRBV27|-|TRBJ2-3
CASSLGAGPDTQYF
TGTGCCAGCAGTTTGGGGGCGGGCCCAGATACGCAGTATTTT
>TRBD1|TRBV6-6|-|TRBJ2-7
CASSPQGYEQYF
TGTGCCAGCAGTCCACAGGGGTACGAGCAGTACTTC
>TRBD1|TRBV6-6|few|TRBJ2-1
CASSYRDSSYNEQFF
TGTGCCAGCAGCTACCGGGACAGCAGCTACAATGAGCAGTTCTTC
>-|TRBV20-1|-|TRBJ2-7
CSAKGSYEQYF
TGCAGTGCTAAAGGGTCCTACGAGCAGTACTTC
>TRBD1|TRBV27|-|TRBJ2-7
CASSYRGAYEQYF
TGTGCCAGCAGTTACAGGGGGGCCTACGAGCAGTACTTC
>TRBD1|TRBV9|-|TRBJ1-2
CASSVGGTGFHKNGYTF
TGTGCCAGCAGCGTAGGAGGGACAGGTTTTCACAAAAATGGCTACACCTTC
>TRBD2|TRBV28|few|TRBJ2-7
CASSFWREKQYF
TGTGCCAGCAGTTTTTGGCGGGAGAAGCAGTACTTC
>TRBD1|TRBV5-4|-|TRBJ1-2
CASSRGTDHGYGYTF
TGTGCCAGCAGCAGAGGGACAGACCATGGATATGGCTACACCTTC
>-|TRBV5-4|-|TRBJ1-2
CASSLDAQLTPYGYTF
TGTGCCAGCAGCTTAGACGCACAGCTTACCCCCTATGGCTACACCTTC
>-|TRBV30|few|TRBJ2-3
CAWGTSSTDTQYF
TGTGCCTGGGGGACGTCTAGCACAGATACGCAGTATTTT
>TRBD2|TRBV4-2|-|TRBJ2-3
CASSQGAGGGFADTQYF
TGTGCCAGCAGCCAAGGGGCGGGCGGGGGGTTCGCAGATACGCAGTATTTT
>-|TRBV13|few|TRBJ2-3
CASSLAGDLTDTQYF
TGTGCCAGCAGCTTAGCAGGAGACCTAACAGATACGCAGTATTTT
>TRBD2|TRBV7-3|-|TRBJ2-7
CAGSGGISYEQYF
TGTGCCGGTAGCGGGGGGATCTCCTACGAGCAGTACTTC
>-|TRBV25-1|-|TRBJ1-2
CASSEYRITDGYTF
TGTGCCAGCAGTGAATATAGGATAACAGATGGCTACACCTTC
>-|TRBV4-1|-|TRBJ2-7
CASSKTPTYEQYF
TGCGCCAGCAGCAAGACACCTACCTACGAGCAGTACTTC
>-|TRBV7-6|-|TRBJ2-3
CASSSHGGPDTQYF
TGTGCCAGCAGCTCTCATGGGGGGCCAGATACGCAGTATTTT
>TRBD1|TRBV27|-|TRBJ1-2
CASSLGQGYGYTF
TGTGCCAGCAGTTTGGGACAGGGGTATGGCTACACCTTC
>TRBD1|TRBV6-1|few|TRBJ1-1
CASSYGTANTEAFF
TGTGCCAGCAGTTATGGGACAGCGAACACTGAAGCTTTCTTT
>-|TRBV7-6|-|TRBJ2-7
CASSLEAGAYEQYF
TGTGCCAGCAGCTTAGAGGCAGGCGCCTACGAGCAGTACTTC
>TRBD1|TRBV6-5|-|TRBJ2-1
CASSLNRGYNEQFF
TGTGCCAGCAGTCTAAACAGGGGGTATAATGAGCAGTTCTTC